The 18 T cell receptor beta chains reported below all come from one sample, sequenced in a study of cytomegalovirus exposure and HLA in healthy donors. 60 Vbeta and 13 Jbeta primers were used in PCR. Assay: immunoSEQ multiplex PCR; the TCRdb copy retains only in-frame clones and omits some. The table records 90,000 to 110,000 clones, 75% to 85% of them present only once. The sample comprised PBMCs. The receptors shown here come from a man younger than 45 in good health and CMV-seronegative.

This rearrangement joins TRBV30 to TRBJ2-1; the D is unclear. Trimming cost V 0 bases and J 7 bases, with 13 bases left between them. The CDR3 covers 14 residues. Germline CDR1 is GTSNPN and CDR2 is SVGIG (reference sequence). DNA of the CDR3: TGTGCCTGGAGTGTATGGCTAGAACGTAATGAGCAGTTCTTC. Translation: CAWSVWLERNEQFF.

The chain joins TRBV5-1 to TRBJ2-1, with 16 bases fitting TRBD2. Unmatched junction bases numbered 3, after V lost 3 bases and J lost 3 bases. The CDR3 is 17 amino acids. Germline CDR1 reads SGHRS; CDR2 reads YFSETQ. CDR3 DNA: TGCGCCAGCAGCTACGGGACTAGCGGGAGGGTCTACAATGAGCAGTTCTTC. Protein sequence: CASSYGTSGRVYNEQFF.

The chain joins TRBV5-1 to TRBJ2-7; the match to TRBD1 covers 7 bases. The trim removed 4 bases at V and 3 bases at J, leaving 7 bases unmatched. Germline assignment: CDR1 SGHRS and CDR2 YFSETQ. This CDR3 comprises 14 residues. The CDR3 loop reads CASSGGQPHYEQYF. The CDR3 DNA sequence: TGCGCCAGCAGCGGGGGACAGCCCCACTACGAGCAGTACTTC.

This sequence joins TRBV7-9 and TRBJ1-1; D uncertain. The CDR3 spans 16 residues. Deletions cut 7 bases from V and 0 bases from J, with 18 bases between. The germline CDR1 and CDR2 sequences are SEHNR and FQNEAQ (reference sequence). CDR3 coding DNA: TGTGCCAGCACAGTTGGGGAGGTGTTGATGAACACTGAAGCTTTCTTT. This sequence encodes CASTVGEVLMNTEAFF. The whole variable domain, filled in from reference TRBV7-9 and TRBJ1-1, reads DTGVSQNPRHKITKRGQNVTFRCDPISEHNRLYWYRQTLGQGPEFLTYFQNEAQLEKSRLLSDRFSAERPKGSFSTLEIQRTEQGDSAMYLCASTVGEVLMNTEAFFGQGTRLTVV.

The chain employs TRBV5-1 and TRBJ2-7, with 8 bases identical to TRBD1. Trimming removed 1 base from V and 5 bases from J; junction bases left unmatched: 8. The CDR3 loop spans 15 amino acids. From germline, CDR1 is SGHRS and CDR2 YFSETQ. This CDR3 reads CASSLRGQGAHEQYF. For the CDR3, the DNA is TGCGCCAGCAGCTTGCGCGGACAGGGTGCCCACGAGCAGTACTTC. Filled out from reference TRBV5-1 and TRBJ2-7, the complete variable domain reads KAGVTQTPRYLIKTRGQQVTLSCSPISGHRSVSWYQQTPGQGLQFLFEYFSETQRNKGNFPGRFSGRQFSNSRSEMNVSTLELGDSALYLCASSLRGQGAHEQYFGPGTRLTVT.

There are a few counts of this clone. This chain connects TRBV4-3 to TRBJ2-7, with D perhaps TRBD1 (5 bases). Germline loops: CDR1 LGHNA, CDR2 YSLEER. V was cut by 4 bases and J by 2 bases, with 18 bases left in between. This CDR3 is built from 16 residues. The CDR3 here is CASSPKGQGGTYEQYF. The CDR3, as DNA: TGCGCCAGCAGCCCGAAGGGGCAGGGTGGGACCTACGAGCAGTACTTC.

This chain joins TRBV4-2 and TRBJ2-1; TRBD2 might be the D (5 bases). V was cut by 1 base and J by 1 base, with 8 bases left in between. This CDR3 spans 15 amino acids. Germline CDR1 LGHNA, CDR2 YNFKEQ. CDR3 in amino acids: CASSQGRVSYNEQFF. DNA of the CDR3: TGTGCCAGCAGCCAAGGGCGGGTTTCCTACAATGAGCAGTTCTTC.

The chain uses TRBV5-6 and TRBJ2-5, with D perhaps TRBD2 (5 bases). This CDR3 is built from 14 residues. Germline CDR1 SGHDT, CDR2 YYEEEE. V was shortened by 7 bases and J by 3 bases, with 16 bases between the two germline ends. CDR3 loop: CASRSNDGEETQYF. As DNA, the CDR3 is TGTGCCAGCCGCTCCAACGACGGGGAAGAGACCCAGTACTTC. The entire variable domain, with the rest obtained from reference TRBV5-6 and TRBJ2-5, is as follows: DAGVTQSPTHLIKTRGQQVTLRCSPKSGHDTVSWYQQALGQGPQFIFQYYEEEERQRGNFPDRFSGHQFPNYSSELNVNALLLGDSALYLCASRSNDGEETQYFGPGTRLLVL.

The chain couples TRBV7-3 to TRBJ2-2; 7 nucleotides align to TRBD2. CDR3 size: 14 residues. V dropped 6 bases and J dropped 3; count of bases not matched to a gene: 4. Germline V lookup: CDR1 SGHTA, CDR2 FQGTGA. The CDR3 loop is CASSLAVDTGELFF. As DNA, the CDR3 is TGTGCCAGCAGTCTAGCGGTTGACACCGGGGAGCTGTTTTTT.

This chain links TRBV11-2 with TRBJ1-6; D remains unclear. Germline V gene data show CDR1 as SGHAT and CDR2 as FQNNGV. CDR3 length equals 15 residues. V lost 2 bases, J lost 3 bases, and 8 bases lay in between. As DNA, the CDR3 is TGTGCCAGCAGCTTAAGAACGGTCTATAATTCACCCCTCCACTTT. It translates to CASSLRTVYNSPLHF.

The rearrangement uses TRBV9 and TRBJ1-3; 7 nucleotides line up with TRBD1. V shed 0 bases and J 7 bases; nucleotides not matched to a gene: 7. There are 15 residues in the CDR3. Germline lookup yields CDR1 SGDLS and CDR2 YYNGEE. The CDR3 nucleotides read TGTGCCAGCAGCGTAGCTGGGACAGAGGCTAACACCATATATTTT. Its protein is CASSVAGTEANTIYF.

The chain employs TRBV6-1 and TRBJ2-7; D is ambiguous. The CDR3 totals 15 residues. With 2 bases removed from V and 3 bases from J, the gap between germline ends came to 14 bases. Germline V gives CDR1 MNHNS, CDR2 SASEGT. The DNA for the CDR3 is TGTGCCAGCAGTGAATCGCCTGCCTCCTACTACGAGCAGTACTTC. It encodes CASSESPASYYEQYF.

V and J are TRBV7-6 and TRBJ2-2; D is unclear. In germline, CDR1 is SGHVS, CDR2 FNYEAQ. This CDR3 has 12 residues. The V end lost 5 bases, the J end lost 9 bases, and 10 bases lay between the germline ends. In DNA, the CDR3 is TGTGCCAGCAGCCCAGCGCTTAGGGAGCTGTTTTTT. This codes for CASSPALRELFF.

This chain links TRBV5-1 with TRBJ2-7; 11 bases fit TRBD2. V was pared by 4 bases and J by 4 bases, with 10 bases of the junction left unmatched. Per germline, CDR1 SGHRS and CDR2 YFSETQ. The CDR3 extends over 16 amino acids. CDR3: CASSLSVLAGDYEQYF. CDR3 DNA sequence: TGCGCCAGCAGCCTATCCGTACTAGCGGGAGATTACGAGCAGTACTTC.

The chain employs TRBV2 and TRBJ1-4, with D possibly being TRBD1 (6 bases). Trimming stripped 8 bases from V and 10 bases from J, with 17 bases between. Germline assignment: CDR1 SNHLY and CDR2 FYNNEI. There are 13 residues in the CDR3. For the CDR3, the DNA is TGTGCCAGCTGGGACAATGAGGTTGGAAAACTGTTTTTT. Translation: CASWDNEVGKLFF.

The rearrangement links TRBV6-5 to TRBJ2-3; TRBD2 matches at 8 bases. In germline, CDR1 is MNHEY, CDR2 SVGAGI. This CDR3 has 13 residues. V was clipped by 9 bases and J by 2 bases; unmatched bases: 4. CDR3 DNA: TGTGCCAGTTCTAGCGGGTACACAGATACGCAGTATTTT. Its protein is CASSSGYTDTQYF.

This chain uses TRBV7-2 with TRBJ1-2, with 10 positions matching TRBD1. The CDR3 sequence is 14 residues long. Germline trimming cut 8 bases from V and 4 bases from J; bases unmatched to any gene: 7. Germline V lookup: CDR1 SGHTA, CDR2 FQGNSA. CDR3 nucleotides: TGTGCCAGCGCCCCGGGACAGGGGCCCTATGGCTACACCTTC. Amino acids: CASAPGQGPYGYTF.

The chain carries TRBV11-2 and TRBJ1-1; TRBD1 matches 9 bases. Trimming at V came to 3 bases and at J to 11 bases, leaving 10 bases not matched to a gene. CDR3 length: 14 residues. Germline CDR1 SGHAT, CDR2 FQNNGV. The CDR3 bases are TGTGCCAGCAGCTTCGACTATAGACAGGGGGGCGCTTTCTTT. Protein product: CASSFDYRQGGAFF.